This T cell receptor (beta chain) was obtained from a study of T cells in Graves' hyperthyroidism and ophthalmopathy. About the research overall: Staff took peripheral blood when the initial diagnosis was made, before any treatment began. Study-level points and caveats: Blood samples included most of the expanded thyroid clonotypes exceeding 0.001.

The CDR3 regions of TCR beta were amplified from RNA transcripts. With the HTBI primer set, the TCR CDR3 went through a first round of RT-PCR. Each CDR3 protein is one row after TCRdb ran MiXCR on the multiplex PCR reads. The sample consists of approximately 710,000 distinct CDR3 sequences, roughly a sixth of them appearing once. Fresh peripheral blood, 10 ml, was the source of the PBMCs. This clonotype has more than one count but fewer than ten. Antigen specificity is unknown. Sequences were obtained from blood. This clonotype originated in a man between 45 and 60 years old with Graves' hyperthyroidism.

This chain's CDR3 is CASNMRPSYEQYF. In DNA, the CDR3 is TGTGCCAGCAATATGCGACCCTCCTACGAGCAGTACTTC. The V and J genes are TRBV6-2 or TRBV6-3 and TRBJ2-7; D is uncertain. Trimming pared 7 bases from V and 0 bases from J, leaving 10 bases between. CDR1 and CDR2 from the germline V gene are MNHEY and SVGEGT. This CDR3 is 13 amino acids long.